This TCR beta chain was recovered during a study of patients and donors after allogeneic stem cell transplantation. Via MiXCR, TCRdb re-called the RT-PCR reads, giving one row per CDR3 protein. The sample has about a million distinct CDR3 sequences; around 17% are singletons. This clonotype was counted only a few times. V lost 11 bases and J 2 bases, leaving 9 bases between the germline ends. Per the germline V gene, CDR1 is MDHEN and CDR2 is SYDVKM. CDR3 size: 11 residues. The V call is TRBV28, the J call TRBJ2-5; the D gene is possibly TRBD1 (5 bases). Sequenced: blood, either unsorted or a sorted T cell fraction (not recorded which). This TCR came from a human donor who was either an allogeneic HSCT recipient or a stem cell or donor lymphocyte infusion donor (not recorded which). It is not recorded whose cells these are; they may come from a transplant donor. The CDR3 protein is CASQGQETQYF. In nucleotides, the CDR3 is TGTGCCTCCCAGGGACAAGAGACCCAGTACTTC.